The T cell receptor beta chain under discussion was sequenced for a study of beta chain features in type 1 diabetes. Overall study results and limits: Shortening that was moderate but significant affected the TCRB CDR3s of Type 1 diabetes patients in all four CD4+ subsets.

Trimming took 3 bases from V and 1 from J, leaving 12 bases between them. CDR1 and CDR2 (germline): KGHSH, LQKENI. This CDR3 comprises 15 residues. A note on this clone: Its antigen is unidentified.

Isolated RNA was reverse transcribed in full, so expressed TCRB transcripts were sequenced. Sequencing was performed with immunoSEQ multiplex PCR; in TCRdb, only in-frame clones are kept and a portion is missing. The top ten clones hold approximately 0.016% of a sample with 300,000 to 350,000 clones, about 14% of them seen once. Source material: naive CD4+ T cells from blood. The TCR was taken from a woman aged 18-30 years with type 1 diabetes. This chain joins TRBV18 and TRBJ1-1; tentatively, D is TRBD1 (5 bases). As DNA, the CDR3 is TGTGCCAGCTCACCGTCACAGGAGTGGAACACTGAAGCTTTCTTT. As protein: CASSPSQEWNTEAFF.